In its sample, the clone carrying this T cell receptor (beta chain) was seen a few times. This specimen comes from a study of response to subunit inactivated influenza vaccine. The germline gives CDR1 MNHEY, CDR2 SVGEGT. V lost 2 bases to trimming and J lost 5 bases, with 4 bases between them. This CDR3 region has 11 residues. A single record per CDR3 protein comes from TCRdb applying MiXCR to the RT-PCR reads. The sample lists more than 450,000 distinct CDR3 sequences; 11% were seen once. The sample also formed part of further work on T cells expressing NK-cell markers. As that study records: Scientists made TCR beta cDNA using 5'RACE template switching with UMIs.

Sequencing was performed on PBMCs from blood, taken on the day of vaccination. This sequence joins TRBV6-2 or TRBV6-3 and TRBJ2-7; D ambiguous. This receptor was obtained from a man over 45 who received an inactivated influenza vaccine. The CDR3 loop is CASSYGDEQYF. CDR3 in DNA: TGTGCCAGCAGTTACGGAGACGAGCAGTACTTC.